One and the same sample provided the 17 T cell receptor beta chains below, sequenced in a study of blood T cell repertoires in COVID-19. Sequenced by immunoSEQ multiplex PCR; TCRdb stores in-frame clones only, minus some. The sample has a few hundred thousand clones, 80% to 85% seen once. The sample was PBMCs or T cells enriched from blood (not recorded which). The receptor source for this set is a man aged 50 or older who had recovered from COVID-19.

The J gene is TRBJ2-1, the V gene TRBV10-1, with 10 bases that match TRBD2. Germline values: CDR1 WNHNN, CDR2 SYGVQD (reference sequence). The CDR3 runs 16 residues. The junction had 4 bases not matched to a gene; V was cut back by 0 bases and J by 5 bases. This CDR3 is CASSESGLATHNEQFF. The CDR3, as DNA: TGCGCCAGCAGTGAGTCGGGACTAGCGACACACAATGAGCAGTTCTTC.

The V and J genes are TRBV5-1 and TRBJ2-6; 9 bases fit TRBD1. Trimming at V came to 7 bases and at J to 0 bases, leaving 8 bases not matched to a gene. Per the germline V gene, CDR1 is SGHRS and CDR2 is YFSETQ. This CDR3 has 17 amino acids. Here the CDR3 reads CASAPGQGFSGANVLTF. The CDR3 DNA reads as TGCGCCAGCGCACCGGGACAGGGCTTCTCTGGGGCCAACGTCCTGACTTTC.

This clone showed up just a few times. The J gene is TRBJ1-2, the V gene TRBV18, with 10 bases identical to TRBD1. Losses at the gene ends were 3 bases for V and 5 bases for J; bases not matched to a gene: 6. Germline CDR1 reads KGHSH; CDR2 reads LQKENI. This CDR3 region has 15 residues. The CDR3 nucleotides read TGTGCCAGCTCACCTCCGGGACAGGGGAAGTATGGCTACACCTTC. Protein: CASSPPGQGKYGYTF.

The chain couples TRBV19 to TRBJ2-7; D may be TRBD1 (7 bases). There are 15 residues in the CDR3. The V end was cut by 5 bases, the J end by 3 bases, with 17 bases between. CDR1 and CDR2 (germline): LNHDA, SQIVND (reference sequence). The DNA for the CDR3 is TGTGCCAGTAGTGGACAGGTGGGGGGCCTCTACGAGCAGTACTTC. Translation gives CASSGQVGGLYEQYF.

The J gene is TRBJ1-4, the V gene TRBV7-2; 9 bases are shared with TRBD1. This CDR3 spans 15 amino acids. The V gene's germline CDR1 is SGHTA and CDR2 FQGNSA. Trimming cost V 1 base and J 5 bases; bases outside gene matches: 2. CDR3 amino acids: CASSLVDRGNEKLFF. The CDR3 DNA reads as TGTGCCAGCAGCTTAGTGGACAGGGGAAATGAAAAACTGTTTTTT.

The gene calls are TRBV28 and TRBJ1-1; tentative D call: TRBD1 (5 bases). Trimming removed 5 bases at V and 4 bases at J, with 17 bases between. CDR3 size: 15 residues. Looked up from germline, CDR1 is MDHEN and CDR2 is SYDVKM. The CDR3 DNA sequence: TGTGCCAGCAGTCAGAAGCCCGGGCAGGGCACTGAAGCTTTCTTT. It translates to CASSQKPGQGTEAFF.

This chain uses TRBV15 with TRBJ1-5, with 9 bases identical to TRBD1. This CDR3 region has 16 residues. CDR1 is LNHNV and CDR2 is YYDKDF in the germline V gene (reference sequence). Trimming took 1 base from V and 3 from J; bases not matched to a gene: 4. As DNA, the CDR3 is TGTGCCACCAGCAGAGTACAGGGGGCCATCAATCAGCCCCAGCATTTT. Protein sequence: CATSRVQGAINQPQHF. Supplemented by reference TRBV15 and TRBJ1-5, the full variable domain reads DAMVIQNPRYQVTQFGKPVTLSCSQTLNHNVMYWYQQKSSQAPKLLFHYYDKDFNNEADTPDNFQSRRPNTSFCFLDIRSPGLGDTAMYLCATSRVQGAINQPQHFGDGTRLSIL.

With regard to this clone: A junction end diverges from the germline sequence, so it may reflect a read error. The CDR3 DNA reads TGTGCTAGCAGCTTAGGCAGGGCCGATCCTACCGGGGAGCTGTTTTTT. Residues: CASSLGRADPTGELFF. V and J are TRBV7-7 and TRBJ2-2; possibly TRBD1 for D (5 bases). The CDR3 extends over 16 amino acids. In germline, CDR1 is SSHAT, CDR2 FNYEAQ (reference sequence).

In regard to this clone: Its ends do not fully match the called genes, so a read error is possible. The chain joins TRBV7-2 to TRBJ2-1; D may be TRBD2 (5 bases). The germline V gene encodes CDR1 SGHTA and CDR2 FQGNSA. The CDR3 has 11 residues. For the CDR3, the DNA is TGTGCCAGCAGCTTAGCTAGGGAGCGGTTCTTC. Translated: CASSLARERFF.

In DNA, the CDR3 is TGTGCCAGCAGTCTAACTAGCGGGAACACCGGGGAGCTGTTTTTT. Amino acid sequence: CASSLTSGNTGELFF. The chain has TRBV3-1 (or the pseudogene TRBV3-2) and TRBJ2-2, with TRBD2 matching 8 bases. Germline-derived CDR1 and CDR2 are LGHDT and YNNKEL (reference sequence). This CDR3 is built from 15 residues. V shed 6 bases and J 1 base; nucleotides not matched to a gene: 4.

This clone was found once. This chain uses TRBV28 with TRBJ2-1, with a possible D match to TRBD2 (6 bases). Germline V gene data show CDR1 as MDHEN and CDR2 as SYDVKM. CDR3 length: 11 residues. The V end was cut by 3 bases, the J end by 11 bases, with 8 bases between. This chain's CDR3 is CASSFAGKQFF. CDR3 DNA sequence: TGTGCCAGCAGTTTTGCGGGGAAGCAGTTCTTC.

This clone was recorded only once. J is TRBJ2-3 and V is TRBV7-2, with 12 bases aligning to TRBD2. CDR3 length: 16 residues. J gave up 0 bases and V 4 bases, and 2 bases lay outside the gene matches. CDR1 and CDR2 from the germline V gene are SGHTA and FQGNSA. CDR3 bases: TGTGCCAGCAGCTCAGGGACTAGCGGGAGCACAGATACGCAGTATTTT. Protein product: CASSSGTSGSTDTQYF.

This clone was seen only once. At one of its ends the junction is not consistent with the germline gene, which may arise from a read error. The chain combines TRBV5-8 with TRBJ2-7; 10 bases map to TRBD2. The CDR3 is made up of 13 amino acids. CDR1 and CDR2 from the germline V gene are SGHTS and YDEGEE. The CDR3 sequence is CASRTSGLYKQYF. The CDR3 nucleotides read TGTGCCAGTCGGACTAGCGGACTCTACAAGCAGTACTTC.

The chain has TRBV29-1 and TRBJ1-3; 9 nucleotides line up with TRBD1. There are 14 residues in the CDR3. V gave up 4 bases and J gave up 4 bases; unmatched junction bases: 5. In germline, CDR1 is SQVTM, CDR2 ANQGSEA. CDR3 in amino acids: CSVGGQGGGNTIYF. Written as DNA, the CDR3 is TGCAGCGTTGGGGGACAGGGAGGAGGAAACACCATATATTTT.

V usage is TRBV7-2 and J usage is TRBJ1-4; D uncertain. V was pared by 4 bases and J by 2 bases, with 11 bases between. Germline V lookup: CDR1 SGHTA, CDR2 FQGNSA. This CDR3 spans 15 amino acids. CDR3 amino acids: CASSYGSRTNEKLFF. The CDR3 DNA is TGTGCCAGCAGCTACGGGTCGAGGACTAATGAAAAACTGTTTTTT.

The gene calls are TRBV6-4 and TRBJ1-1; D is uncertain. The CDR3 contains 13 residues. The V end was cut by 0 bases, the J end by 3 bases, with 5 bases between. Germline CDR1 MRHNA, CDR2 SNTAGT. The CDR3 region is CASSDSTDTEAFF. DNA for the CDR3: TGTGCCAGCAGTGACTCCACGGACACTGAAGCTTTCTTT.

The rearrangement links TRBV29-1 to TRBJ2-7; the match to TRBD1 covers 7 bases. Germline trimming cut 6 bases from V and 5 bases from J; bases unmatched to any gene: 16. The V gene's germline CDR1 is SQVTM and CDR2 ANQGSEA. The CDR3 has 15 residues. CDR3 sequence (DNA): TGCAGCGTCGGCGATCGACAGGGTTTGGGCAACGAGCAGTACTTC. The encoded protein is CSVGDRQGLGNEQYF.